This T cell receptor (beta chain) was recovered during a study of read filtering for tumor transcriptome and immune sequencing. Whole-study context: DNase treatment preceded whole-transcriptome library preparation.

The library was built from 400 ng RNA with molecular barcoded adaptors for alpha/delta and beta/gamma chains. A single record per CDR3 protein comes from TCRdb applying MiXCR to the reads. The sample includes about 48,000 distinct CDR3 sequences, around 20% of them seen just once. The CDR3 covers 17 residues. Per the germline V gene, CDR1 is KGHSH and CDR2 is LQKENI. V was clipped by 1 base and J by 0 bases; unmatched bases: 5. Sequenced: a population of CD138-negative cells sorted from bone marrow. The source of this sequence is a donor at least 40 years old with multiple myeloma. V is TRBV18 and J is TRBJ1-1, with 10 bases matching TRBD1. CDR3 bases: TGTGCCAGCTCACCACTCCCGGGACAGGGGATGAACACTGAAGCTTTCTTT. Translating it yields CASSPLPGQGMNTEAFF.